The rows below give T cell receptor beta chains drawn from one sample of a study of cytomegalovirus exposure and HLA in healthy donors. Produced via immunoSEQ multiplex PCR; TCRdb's table is partial and in-frame only. The sample contains roughly 170,000 clones, 80% of which appear only once. The sample consisted of PBMCs. The receptors come from a boy younger than 18 in good health and CMV-seronegative. Each CDR3 is given with its conserved first and last residue. Each record gives: J gene, D gene, CDR3 length, V gene, clone size, CDR3 protein, CDR3 DNA. A D gene is named only where the DNA matches it firmly. Not every row has a clone size; where given, it reads once, few, many or a size class.

TRBJ1-5 | - | 14 | TRBV6-5 | - | CASRKTYSNQPQHF | TGTGCCAGCAGGAAGACTTATAGCAATCAGCCCCAGCATTTT
TRBJ1-2 | - | 14 | TRBV5-1 | - | CASSSTTGLNGYTF | TGCGCCAGCAGCTCAACCACAGGCTTAAACGGCTACACCTTC
TRBJ2-1 | - | 15 | TRBV7-9 | - | CASSPRQASYNEQFF | TGTGCCAGCAGCCCACGACAGGCCTCCTACAATGAGCAGTTCTTC
TRBJ2-7 | - | 12 | TRBV30 | - | CAFDTSSYEQYF | TGTGCCTTCGACACCAGCTCCTACGAGCAGTACTTC
TRBJ2-5 | - | 13 | TRBV19 | - | CASSIIGGETQYF | TGTGCCAGTAGTATCATAGGGGGAGAGACCCAGTACTTC
TRBJ2-2 | TRBD1 | 16 | TRBV4-3 | few | CASSHLTGGHTGELFF | TGCGCCAGCAGCCACTTAACAGGGGGGCACACCGGGGAGCTGTTTTTT
TRBJ1-6 | TRBD1 | 15 | TRBV5-1 | - | CASSLEGTGDSPLHF | TGCGCCAGCAGCTTGGAAGGGACAGGGGACTCACCCCTCCACTTT
TRBJ2-7 | - | 12 | TRBV7-8 | - | CASSPSQGEQYF | TGTGCCAGCAGCCCCTCCCAGGGCGAGCAGTACTTC
TRBJ1-1 | - | 14 | TRBV19 | - | CASSKVQLNTEAFF | TGTGCCAGTAGTAAGGTACAGCTGAACACTGAAGCTTTCTTT
TRBJ1-1 | - | 13 | TRBV7-9 | - | CASSSPGAAEAFF | TGTGCCAGCAGCTCACCAGGGGCGGCTGAAGCTTTCTTT
TRBJ1-2 | - | 15 | TRBV2 | - | CASSMGGRGNYGYTF | TGTGCCAGCAGTATGGGTGGGAGAGGCAACTATGGCTACACCTTC